What follows is one T cell receptor (beta chain) and its context. Its antigen is still unknown. This CDR3 comprises 18 residues. Trimming took 5 bases from V and 1 from J; bases not matched to a gene: 7. Germline V gives CDR1 LNHDA, CDR2 SQIVND (reference sequence). The data originate from a study of T cell responses to AZD1222 COVID-19 vaccine. The method was immunoSEQ multiplex PCR; TCRdb's version includes in-frame clones alone and lacks a portion of them. The sample lists some 110,000 clones; nearly 90% were seen once. Study results and limitations: The repertoires were collected only after the peak T cell response.

This receptor was identified in an adult who received the AZD1222 COVID-19 vaccine. The chain links TRBV19 to TRBJ2-2, with 13 bases aligning to TRBD2. This specimen consisted of peripheral blood, obtained 28 days after the second AZD1222 dose. CDR3 sequence reads: CASSPGLAGALNTGELFF. The CDR3 DNA is TGTGCCAGTAGTCCCGGACTAGCGGGGGCCCTGAACACCGGGGAGCTGTTTTTT.